This T cell receptor (beta chain) was retrieved from a study of T cells in Graves' hyperthyroidism and ophthalmopathy. Findings and caveats of the study: Ophthalmopathy was separated from stable hyperthyroidism by a 13 V-J model.

CDR1 is DFQATT, CDR2 SNEGSKA, per germline (reference sequence). Trimming stripped 6 bases from V and 0 bases from J, with 10 bases between. The CDR3 is 13 amino acids. In this sample, this clonotype turned up many times. Its antigen is as yet unknown. What was amplified from RNA transcripts were TCR beta CDR3 regions. First-round RT-PCR targeting the TCR CDR3 was performed with the HTBI primer set. TCRdb used MiXCR to reprocess the multiplex PCR reads, holding one entry per CDR3 protein. The sample yields 540,000 or so distinct CDR3 sequences, 15% to 17% seen once. Specimen: blood. The rearrangement links TRBV20-1 to TRBJ2-3; a weak D match, TRBD2 (5 bases). This TCR was sampled from a woman aged 25 to 39 with Graves' hyperthyroidism. CDR3 amino acids: CSAPSGSTDTQYF. The CDR3 nucleotides read TGCAGTGCCCCAAGCGGCAGCACAGATACGCAGTATTTT.